The 3 T cell receptor beta chains below all came from one sample that was sequenced in a study of OX40 agonist ivuxolimab in advanced cancers. The table came from immunoSEQ multiplex PCR; TCRdb's copy has only in-frame clones and leaves some out. The profile covers some 11,000 clones, with more than 75% appearing a single time and approximately 28% taken by the ten largest. Sequences were derived from CD4+ or CD8+ T cells sorted from blood, sampled in a trial of the OX40 agonist ivuxolimab. The source of these receptors is an adult with an advanced solid tumor such as melanoma, head and neck, liver or kidney cancer.

The chain uses TRBV7-9 and TRBJ2-1; 9 positions match TRBD2. The trim removed 5 bases at V and 2 bases at J, leaving 4 bases unmatched. Germline assignment: CDR1 SEHNR and CDR2 FQNEAQ (reference sequence). The CDR3 sequence is 15 residues long. The CDR3 sequence: CASSSSSGTYNEQFF. CDR3 nucleotide sequence: TGTGCCAGCAGCAGCTCTAGCGGGACCTACAATGAGCAGTTCTTC.

This clone is a singleton in its sample. This chain joins TRBV9 and TRBJ2-5, with TRBD2 matching over 14 bases. The J call is in doubt because the DNA end fits TRBJ2-7 better. Germline CDR1 is SGDLS and CDR2 is YYNGEE. This CDR3 is 14 amino acids long. As DNA, the CDR3 is TGTGCCAGCAGCGCCGGACTAGCGGGAGGCGAGCAGTACTTC. Translating it yields CASSAGLAGGEQYF.

This clone occurred a few times. The CDR3 sequence: CASSPGLAGPIETQYF. The DNA for the CDR3 is TGTGCCAGCAGCCCGGGACTAGCGGGGCCGATCGAGACCCAGTACTTC. The gene calls are TRBV7-3 and TRBJ2-5, with 13 bases matching TRBD2. The CDR3 runs to 16 residues. V trimming: 5 bases; J trimming: 5 bases; junction bases outside the gene matches: 8. Germline lookup yields CDR1 SGHTA and CDR2 FQGTGA.